A single sample is the source of the 24 T cell receptor beta chains below, sequenced in a study of T-cell reconstitution after alpha-beta-depleted transplantation in children. Unique molecular identifiers were built into the TCRbeta library. Using its own MiXCR run on the PCR reads, TCRdb lists one record per CDR3 protein. The sample yields hundreds of thousands of distinct CDR3 sequences, 10% to 15% seen once. Sample: PBMCs, mostly from graft donor cells, taken 360 days after TCRalphabeta/CD19-depleted stem cell transplant. These receptors originate from a male patient between 5 and 17 years old who had a stem cell transplant for acute myeloid leukemia, so the T cells may come from the graft donor.

This clonotype has a handful of counts. This chain joins TRBV7-3 and TRBJ1-5; D uncertain. This CDR3 region has 15 residues. Trimming pared 2 bases from V and 2 bases from J, leaving 10 bases between. CDR1 is SGHTA, CDR2 FQGTGA, per germline. CDR3 residues: CASSLGRIGNQPQHF. CDR3 DNA sequence: TGTGCCAGCAGCTTAGGACGGATCGGCAATCAGCCCCAGCATTTT.

This clonotype was counted between two and nine times. The CDR3 does not close with the conserved phenylalanine or tryptophan, likely indicating a read error. The limits of the CDR3 on the DNA are not certain, so only TCRdb's listed CDR3 is given. The V call is TRBV21-1, the J call TRBJ2-7. TRBV21-1 constitutes a pseudogene. The CDR3 is made up of 9 amino acids, end residues included. CDR3 in amino acids: CASSKALPH.

Many counts were recorded for this clonotype. The chain combines TRBV12-3 or TRBV12-4 with TRBJ2-7; 10 nucleotides agree with TRBD1. The V gene end was trimmed by 8 bases and the J gene end by 5 bases; junction bases not matched to a gene: 3. The CDR3 loop spans 12 amino acids. CDR3 sequence reads: CASGQGVDEQYF. CDR3 nucleotides: TGTGCCAGCGGACAGGGGGTTGACGAGCAGTACTTC.

This clonotype has ten or more counts. The genes are TRBV29-1 and TRBJ2-1; 9 bases line up with TRBD2. CDR3 length: 15 residues. Germline CDR1 and CDR2: SQVTM and ANQGSEA. V lost 2 bases to trimming and J lost 9 bases; unmatched junction nucleotides: 11. The CDR3 DNA sequence: TGCAGCGTTGAACCCCGACTAGCGGACATAAGTGAGCAGTTCTTC. Its translation: CSVEPRLADISEQFF.

This clonotype was seen ten or more times. The CDR3 DNA reads as TGTGCCAGCAGCCAAGGCCAGGGCCATGGCTACACCTTC. Translated, it gives CASSQGQGHGYTF. This chain uses TRBV3-1 with TRBJ1-2, with D possibly matching TRBD1 (5 bases). Looked up from germline, CDR1 is LGHDT and CDR2 is YNNKEL (reference sequence). The CDR3 loop spans 13 amino acids. Trimming removed 1 base at V and 6 bases at J, with 9 bases between.

As regards this clonotype: Given a much more abundant clone one base away, this may be a read error. The J gene is TRBJ2-4, the V gene TRBV4-3, with D unresolved. V was pared by 5 bases and J by 11 bases, with 16 bases between. There are 13 residues in the CDR3. Germline V gene data show CDR1 as LGHNA and CDR2 as YSLEER. DNA for the CDR3: TGCGCCAGCAGCGGGCCCCCCCCGGCCTTTCAGTACTTC. Translating it yields CASSGPPPAFQYF.

This clonotype was detected a few times. The chain links TRBV5-6 to TRBJ2-2, with no clear D. The V gene's germline CDR1 is SGHDT and CDR2 YYEEEE. The V end lost 5 bases, the J end lost 2 bases, and 10 bases lay between the germline ends. The CDR3 totals 14 residues. The CDR3 is CASRPGSNTGELFF. The CDR3 DNA reads as TGTGCCAGCAGGCCGGGCAGCAACACCGGGGAGCTGTTTTTT.

As regards this clonotype: Given a much more abundant clone one base away, this may be a read error. This likely comes from a read error, as the CDR3 has no conserved phenylalanine or tryptophan at its end. This chain links TRBV27 with TRBJ1-5, with D perhaps matching TRBD1 (6 bases). Per the germline V gene, CDR1 is MNHEY and CDR2 is SMNVEV (reference sequence). The CDR3 covers 17 residues. V was pared by 6 bases and J by 0 bases, with 18 bases between. CDR3 protein: CASSSRLGGYSNQPQHS. CDR3 bases: TGTGCCAGCAGCTCCCGGCTAGGGGGTTATAGCAATCAGCCCCAGCATTCT.

This chain uses TRBV19 with TRBJ2-5, with D perhaps TRBD1 or TRBD2 (5 bases each). Trimming took off 11 bases at V and 7 bases at J, with 20 bases between the two ends. This CDR3 is 13 amino acids long. Germline V gene lookup returns CDR1 LNHDA and CDR2 SQIVND (reference sequence). CDR3 loop: CAAQERGAGTQYF. CDR3 nucleotide sequence: TGTGCCGCCCAGGAGAGAGGGGCGGGGACCCAGTACTTC.

The sample holds a few counts of this clonotype. The chain combines TRBV9 with TRBJ2-1; 8 bases agree with TRBD2. V shed 0 bases, J shed 6 bases, and the junction held 8 bases outside the gene matches. Germline loops: CDR1 SGDLS, CDR2 YYNGEE. This CDR3 comprises 16 residues. The CDR3 loop reads CASSVVPGLGPNEQFF. The CDR3 bases are TGTGCCAGCAGCGTAGTTCCGGGACTAGGACCCAATGAGCAGTTCTTC.

This clonotype appeared many times. CDR3 residues: CSASGPSYEQYF. CDR3 coding DNA: TGCAGCGCCTCCGGGCCCTCCTACGAGCAGTACTTC. The chain uses TRBV20-1 and TRBJ2-7; D unclear. From germline, CDR1 is DFQATT and CDR2 SNEGSKA (reference sequence). This CDR3 region has 12 residues.

The chain joins TRBV21-1 to TRBJ2-7; the D call of TRBD1 is as the table states it, not checked on the DNA. TRBV21-1 is noted as a pseudogene. The CDR3 has 15 amino acids. This CDR3 reads CASSKQGQLECEQYF. CDR3 sequence (DNA): TGTGCCAGCAGCAAACAGGGACAGCTTGAGTGCGAGCAGTACTTC.

This chain uses TRBV3-1 with TRBJ2-7, with unresolved D. Germline assignment: CDR1 LGHDT and CDR2 YNNKEL (reference sequence). V was trimmed by 0 bases and J by 2 bases, leaving 8 bases between them. This CDR3 is 14 amino acids long. The DNA for the CDR3 is TGTGCCAGCAGCCAAGATCTTCTCGCCTACGAGCAGTACTTC. Its translation: CASSQDLLAYEQYF.

There are many counts of this clonotype. The chain combines TRBV20-1 with TRBJ2-2; no clear D. Trimming shortened V by 3 bases and J by 6 bases, and 8 bases separated the two germline ends. This CDR3 region has 12 residues. Germline CDR1 DFQATT, CDR2 SNEGSKA (reference sequence). Written as DNA, the CDR3 is TGCAGTGCTAGTAAAGGTCCCGGGGAGCTGTTTTTT. This sequence encodes CSASKGPGELFF.

The rearrangement uses TRBV3-1 and TRBJ2-7; TRBD2 matches 11 bases. Losses at the gene ends were 2 bases for V and 2 bases for J; bases not matched to a gene: 17. The germline V gene has CDR1 LGHDT and CDR2 YNNKEL (reference sequence). The CDR3 has 20 amino acids. This chain's CDR3 is CASSQNPKDLTSGAPYEQYF. CDR3 DNA: TGTGCCAGCAGCCAAAATCCAAAGGATCTGACTAGCGGGGCCCCCTACGAGCAGTACTTC.

This clonotype came up a few times. This sequence joins TRBV7-6 and TRBJ2-7; 9 bases line up with TRBD2. V shed 5 bases, J shed 2 bases, and the junction held 10 bases outside the gene matches. The CDR3 is made up of 16 amino acids. The V gene's germline CDR1 is SGHVS and CDR2 FNYEAQ. CDR3: CASSPYLASGAYEQYF. The CDR3 coding sequence is TGTGCCAGCAGCCCTTACCTGGCTAGCGGGGCCTACGAGCAGTACTTC. Drawing the rest from reference TRBV7-6 and TRBJ2-7, the complete variable domain is GAGVSQSPRYKVTKRGQDVALRCDPISGHVSLYWYRQALGQGPEFLTYFNYEAQQDKSGLPNDRFSAERPEGSISTLTIQRTEQRDSAMYRCASSPYLASGAYEQYFGPGTRLTVT.

This clonotype was found a few times. The gene calls are TRBV6-5 and TRBJ1-2, with D unresolved. CDR3 length: 13 amino acids. V shed 0 bases and J shed 7 bases, with 9 bases lying between them. Germline CDR1 MNHEY, CDR2 SVGAGI. The CDR3 coding sequence is TGTGCCAGCAGTTACTCACTTATGGGTGGCTACACCTTC. Residues: CASSYSLMGGYTF.

The table lists this clonotype with a few counts. The genes are TRBV19 and TRBJ1-2, with D possibly being TRBD1 (5 bases). This CDR3 has 15 amino acids. Trimming left V 0 bases short and J 2 bases short, with 10 bases between. The germline CDR1 and CDR2 sequences are LNHDA and SQIVND (reference sequence). The CDR3 region has the DNA TGTGCCAGTAGTATAGATCCTCGGGGCAACTATGGCTACACCTTC. Its translation: CASSIDPRGNYGYTF.

The chain uses TRBV19 and TRBJ2-2, with 7 bases fitting TRBD2. The CDR3 spans 15 residues. Germline CDR1 reads LNHDA; CDR2 reads SQIVND (reference sequence). With V trimmed by 8 bases and J by 3 bases, 9 bases remained unmatched. The CDR3 sequence: CASYGGGGYTGELFF. The CDR3 region has the DNA TGTGCCAGTTACGGCGGCGGGGGTTACACCGGGGAGCTGTTTTTT.

This clonotype was found a few times. The V and J genes are TRBV4-3 and TRBJ2-7, with D perhaps TRBD2 (5 bases). The CDR3 is 15 amino acids. Between the trimmed V and J ends, which lost 1 base and 3 bases, there was a span of 13 bases. The V gene's germline CDR1 is LGHNA and CDR2 YSLEER. The CDR3 here is CASSQGTGKDYEQYF. The DNA of the CDR3 is TGCGCCAGCAGCCAAGGTACGGGGAAGGACTACGAGCAGTACTTC.

The chain couples TRBV27 to TRBJ2-5; D possibly corresponds to TRBD2 (5 bases). V was shortened by 3 bases and J by 2 bases, with 16 bases between the two germline ends. The germline V gene has CDR1 MNHEY and CDR2 SMNVEV (reference sequence). This CDR3 has 16 amino acids. The CDR3 region is CASSFRSRGAQETQYF. The DNA of the CDR3 is TGTGCCAGCAGTTTTAGGTCCCGGGGAGCACAAGAGACCCAGTACTTC.

V and J are TRBV20-1 and TRBJ2-7, with 7 bases identical to TRBD2. The CDR3 runs to 15 residues. Germline values: CDR1 DFQATT, CDR2 SNEGSKA (reference sequence). V dropped 0 bases and J dropped 3; count of bases not matched to a gene: 8. The CDR3 here is CSARDLGRELYEQYF. The CDR3 region has the DNA TGCAGTGCTAGAGATCTAGGGCGGGAGCTCTACGAGCAGTACTTC.

This clonotype showed up many times. This chain joins TRBV9 and TRBJ2-5, with no clear D. Germline lookup yields CDR1 SGDLS and CDR2 YYNGEE. V shed 0 bases and J shed 2 bases, with 5 bases lying between them. CDR3 length: 13 amino acids. CDR3 loop: CASSVAGQETQYF. In DNA, the CDR3 is TGTGCCAGCAGCGTAGCCGGGCAAGAGACCCAGTACTTC.

The chain carries TRBV5-1 and TRBJ2-7; TRBD1 agrees at 8 bases. Germline trimming cut 0 bases from V and 5 bases from J; bases unmatched to any gene: 4. CDR1 is SGHRS, CDR2 YFSETQ, per germline. The length of the CDR3 is 14 residues. The CDR3 loop is CASSLGQGADEQYF. The CDR3 nucleotides are TGCGCCAGCAGCTTGGGGCAGGGGGCGGACGAGCAGTACTTC.